This T cell receptor (beta chain) emerged from a study of early T cells in non-severe SARS-CoV-2 infection. As for the study in general: Unpaired chains resulted from sequencing bulk RNA of unsorted whole blood.

The CDR3 spans 15 residues. Germline CDR1 MNHNS, CDR2 SASEGT. Attachment of unique molecular identifiers to individual cDNA molecules was performed. TCRdb reprocessed the 5' RACE reads with MiXCR, giving one entry per CDR3 protein. Seen here are some 30,000 distinct CDR3 sequences, about 4.5% observed once, and the top ten hold under 6.5%. This clonotype was recorded a few times. Its cognate antigen is unknown. Germline is not matched at one junction end, which may reflect a read error. General observations from the study: The matching step, a VDJdb search, favored anti-spike CD8 responses and missed private and CD4 specificities.

The gene calls are TRBV6-1 and TRBJ1-6; tentatively, D is TRBD1 (5 bases). This TCR was sampled from an adult who was a healthcare worker with PCR-confirmed SARS-CoV-2 infection or an uninfected control (not recorded which). Source material: whole blood. The CDR3 loop reads CASSEQGGTNSSLHF. The CDR3 bases are TGTGCCAGCAGTGAACAGGGAGGAACGAATTCATCCCTCCACTTT.